Listed here is a single T cell receptor beta chain. The CDR3 contains 11 residues. Germline V gene lookup returns CDR1 SGHTA and CDR2 FQGNSA. Trimming took 5 bases from V and 8 from J, leaving 9 bases between them. The data stem from a study of blood T cell repertoires in COVID-19. The wider study: Sample material is recorded as cDNA or gDNA derived from T cells, B-cell-depleted T cells, or PBMCs.

Source study methods: Amplification with reference gene primers provided the estimates of nucleated cell counts. Clones were read by immunoSEQ multiplex PCR, and TCRdb kept only the in-frame ones, dropping some. D and trimming come from the DNA, and the V and J calls and clone size come from that table. The repertoire holds 100,000 to 150,000 clones, 85% seen once, with more than 6.5% in the top ten. The chain couples TRBV7-2 to TRBJ2-5; the D gene is possibly TRBD2 (5 bases). This sequence originates from an elderly man with active or convalescent COVID-19. Material: peripheral blood. The CDR3 here is CASSLRTTQYF. The CDR3 coding sequence is TGTGCCAGCAGCCTACGGACTACCCAGTACTTC. Supplemented by reference TRBV7-2 and TRBJ2-5, the full variable domain reads GAGVSQSPSNKVTEKGKDVELRCDPISGHTALYWYRQSLGQGLEFLIYFQGNSAPDKSGLPSDRFSAERTGGSVSTLTIQRTQQEDSAVYLCASSLRTTQYFGPGTRLLVL.